This T cell receptor (beta chain) was observed in a study of blood T cell repertoires in COVID-19. Study overall: Donors in the United States, Italy and Spain gave samples during acute or convalescent COVID-19. Sample material is recorded as cDNA or gDNA derived from T cells, B-cell-depleted T cells, or PBMCs.

The CDR3 is 13 residues long. CDR1 and CDR2 (germline): MNHEY, SVGEGT. V was shortened by 7 bases and J by 8 bases, with 16 bases between the two germline ends. Under the authors' procedure: Amplification of reference gene primers was used by the study to estimate nucleated cell counts. TCRdb keeps only in-frame clones here, not all; method: immunoSEQ multiplex PCR. V, J and clone size were drawn from that table, and D and trimming were deduced from the DNA. This table holds 130,000 or so clones, approximately 88% found once. Sequencing was done on a sample of peripheral blood. The receptor was derived from a woman aged 80 or older with acute or convalescent COVID-19. The gene calls are TRBV6-2 or TRBV6-3 and TRBJ2-3; weak D call: TRBD2 (6 bases). The CDR3 reads CASTPGTPITQYF. CDR3 DNA: TGTGCCAGCACCCCCGGGACTCCTATTACGCAGTATTTT.